Shown below are 17 T cell receptor beta chains from a single sample sequenced in a study of blood T cell repertoires in COVID-19. Only in-frame clones appear in the TCRdb table, and some are missing; sequencing was by immunoSEQ multiplex PCR. In the table there are roughly 670,000 clones, 75% to 90% of which are singletons. The sequencing input was peripheral blood. The receptors here all came from a woman between 18 and 29 years old with acute or convalescent COVID-19.

This clone was seen once. The chain combines TRBV27 with TRBJ1-1; 11 positions agree with TRBD1. The CDR3 length is 16 residues. V was clipped by 5 bases and J by 0 bases; unmatched bases: 5. Germline V CDR1 and CDR2: MNHEY, SMNVEV (reference sequence). CDR3 sequence: CASSDRTGGMNTEAFF. The CDR3 coding sequence is TGTGCCAGCAGTGACCGGACAGGGGGCATGAACACTGAAGCTTTCTTT.

The chain carries TRBV19 and TRBJ1-5; D remains ambiguous. CDR1 is LNHDA, CDR2 SQIVND, per germline (reference sequence). The V end lost 4 bases, the J end lost 6 bases, and 7 bases lay between the germline ends. This CDR3 is built from 12 residues. The CDR3 region is CASSNSRQPQHF. For the CDR3, the DNA is TGTGCCAGTAGTAATAGCCGTCAGCCCCAGCATTTT. The full variable domain, completed using reference TRBV19 and TRBJ1-5, is DGGITQSPKYLFRKEGQNVTLSCEQNLNHDAMYWYRQDPGQGLRLIYYSQIVNDFQKGDIAEGYSVSREKKESFPLTVTSAQKNPTAFYLCASSNSRQPQHFGDGTRLSIL.

The V gene is TRBV2, the J gene TRBJ2-5; 9 bases map to TRBD2. The CDR3 contains 14 residues. CDR1 is SNHLY, CDR2 FYNNEI, per germline. With V trimmed by 7 bases and J by 3 bases, 6 bases remained unmatched. DNA of the CDR3: TGTGCCAGCAATAGCGGGGGTTATAAAGAGACCCAGTACTTC. This encodes CASNSGGYKETQYF.

The chain carries TRBV2 and TRBJ1-1, with 7 bases aligning to TRBD1. CDR1 and CDR2 (germline): SNHLY, FYNNEI. V shed 6 bases and J 0 bases; nucleotides not matched to a gene: 4. The CDR3 has 14 residues. The CDR3 loop reads CASSRDSLNTEAFF. For the CDR3, the DNA is TGTGCCAGCAGCCGGGACAGCTTGAACACTGAAGCTTTCTTT.

This clone was recorded only once. The gene calls are TRBV5-1 and TRBJ2-7, with 7 bases matching TRBD1. The CDR3 extends over 14 amino acids. CDR1 is SGHRS, CDR2 YFSETQ, per germline. V shed 4 bases, J shed 7 bases, and the junction held 11 bases outside the gene matches. CDR3 region: CASSQIRGSWEQYF. In DNA form, the CDR3 reads TGCGCCAGCAGCCAAATCAGGGGGTCCTGGGAGCAGTACTTC. The variable domain in full, completed from reference TRBV5-1 and TRBJ2-7, reads KAGVTQTPRYLIKTRGQQVTLSCSPISGHRSVSWYQQTPGQGLQFLFEYFSETQRNKGNFPGRFSGRQFSNSRSEMNVSTLELGDSALYLCASSQIRGSWEQYFGPGTRLTVT.

This clone was seen more than once but under ten times. This sequence joins TRBV12-5 and TRBJ1-1, with a weak D call TRBD1 (5 bases). The CDR3 loop spans 15 amino acids. Germline V gene lookup returns CDR1 LGHNT and CDR2 FRNRAP. Deletions cut 0 bases from V and 4 bases from J, with 12 bases between. In DNA, the CDR3 is TGTGCTAGTGGTTTGGTAACGGTTAGGGGCACTGAAGCTTTCTTT. Translation: CASGLVTVRGTEAFF. Full variable domain (outside the CDR3, taken from reference TRBV12-5 and TRBJ1-1): DARVTQTPRHKVTEMGQEVTMRCQPILGHNTVFWYRQTMMQGLELLAYFRNRAPLDDSGMPKDRFSAEMPDATLATLKIQPSEPRDSAVYFCASGLVTVRGTEAFFGQGTRLTVV.

A single count supports this clone. The chain joins TRBV18 to TRBJ2-7; the match to TRBD2 covers 12 bases. CDR1 is KGHSH and CDR2 is LQKENI in the germline V gene. CDR3 length: 15 residues. The junction had 3 bases not matched to a gene; V was cut back by 2 bases and J by 4 bases. CDR3 loop: CASSPSTSGGYEQYF. The CDR3 DNA follows: TGTGCCAGCTCACCAAGTACTAGCGGGGGGTACGAGCAGTACTTC.

The chain links TRBV4-1 to TRBJ1-1; 10 bases map to TRBD1. CDR1 and CDR2 from the germline V gene are MGHRA and YSYEKL. V shed 2 bases, J shed 0 bases, and the junction held 9 bases outside the gene matches. CDR3 length: 18 amino acids. The DNA for the CDR3 is TGCGCCAGCAGCCAACGGGACAGGGGAACATACATGAACACTGAAGCTTTCTTT. Amino acids: CASSQRDRGTYMNTEAFF.

This clone was detected a few times. The chain carries TRBV3-1 (or the pseudogene TRBV3-2) and TRBJ1-2; TRBD1 matches 7 bases. V gave up 6 bases and J gave up 7 bases; unmatched junction bases: 5. The CDR3 spans 12 residues. From germline, CDR1 is LGHDT and CDR2 YNNKEL (reference sequence). This CDR3 reads CASSSQGFGYTF. The DNA of the CDR3 is TGTGCCAGCAGTTCACAGGGGTTTGGCTACACCTTC.

The sample holds a few counts of this clone. The chain has TRBV2 and TRBJ1-2, with 7 positions matching TRBD1. Trimming cost V 2 bases and J 2 bases; bases outside gene matches: 8. This CDR3 has 16 amino acids. Germline loops: CDR1 SNHLY, CDR2 FYNNEI. Here the CDR3 DNA reads TGTGCCAGCAGTGAATTTCAAGGACAGGCAAACTATGGCTACACCTTC. This codes for CASSEFQGQANYGYTF.

V and J are TRBV6-5 and TRBJ2-7, with D maybe TRBD1 (6 bases). The V and J ends lost 5 bases and 3 bases respectively, with 17 bases between them. Germline CDR1 MNHEY, CDR2 SVGAGI. The CDR3 has 15 amino acids. In DNA, the CDR3 is TGTGCCAGCAGTCCGACCTGGGACACCTACTACGAGCAGTACTTC. It yields the protein CASSPTWDTYYEQYF.

A word on this clone: This specimen includes other DNA sequences encoding the same CDR3. The chain links TRBV6-5 to TRBJ2-1, with a weak D call TRBD2 (6 bases). V dropped 2 bases and J dropped 4 bases, with 6 bases sitting between them. CDR3 size: 13 residues. Per the germline V gene, CDR1 is MNHEY and CDR2 is SVGAGI. CDR3 DNA sequence: TGTGCCAGCAGTTACGGGGGGTACAATGAGCAGTTCTTC. The encoded protein is CASSYGGYNEQFF.

This sequence joins TRBV19 and TRBJ1-1, with D hard to call. The CDR3 is made up of 13 amino acids. Trimming cost V 7 bases and J 3 bases, with 12 bases left between them. CDR1 LNHDA and CDR2 SQIVND come from the germline V gene (reference sequence). The CDR3 sequence: CASTSRAYTEAFF. CDR3 DNA: TGTGCCAGTACCTCGAGGGCATACACTGAAGCTTTCTTT.

The rearrangement joins TRBV28 to TRBJ1-5; a weak D match, TRBD1 (6 bases). CDR3 length: 14 residues. In germline, CDR1 is MDHEN, CDR2 SYDVKM. Trimming left V 6 bases short and J 3 bases short, with 12 bases between. CDR3 sequence reads: CASSSGTFNQPQHF. CDR3 sequence (DNA): TGTGCCAGCAGCTCCGGGACATTCAATCAGCCCCAGCATTTT.

The chain joins TRBV5-8 to TRBJ2-2; D gene unclear. Between the trimmed V and J ends, which lost 6 bases and 0 bases, there was a span of 9 bases. The germline gives CDR1 SGHTS, CDR2 YDEGEE. The CDR3 runs to 14 residues. CDR3 loop: CASKRQANTGELFF. CDR3 coding DNA: TGTGCCAGCAAAAGGCAGGCGAACACCGGGGAGCTGTTTTTT.

The rearrangement uses TRBV21-1 and TRBJ1-5; TRBD1, the table's D call, was not compared with the DNA. TRBV21-1 is given as a pseudogene. There are 18 residues in the CDR3. The CDR3 sequence: CASSTSKGAGTANQPQHF. CDR3 in DNA: TGTGCCAGCAGCACAAGCAAAGGGGCCGGGACAGCAAATCAGCCCCAGCATTTT.

This clone was observed a handful of times. At the DNA level, this CDR3 is encoded by other sequences in the same sample as well. The chain combines TRBV19 with TRBJ1-5; TRBD1 might be the D (5 bases). V lost 5 bases, J lost 0 bases, and 11 bases lay in between. The V gene's germline CDR1 is LNHDA and CDR2 SQIVND (reference sequence). CDR3 length equals 15 residues. This chain's CDR3 is CASSPVDSSNQPQHF. The CDR3 DNA follows: TGTGCCAGTAGTCCAGTTGACAGTAGCAATCAGCCCCAGCATTTT.